These T cell receptor beta chains were read from a single sample in a study of CD8 T cells in ankylosing spondylitis. A single record per CDR3 protein comes from TCRdb applying MiXCR to the 5' RACE reads. The table has about 540,000 distinct CDR3 sequences, approximately 12% seen once; the top ten hold around 7%. Sequenced: blood, either unsorted or a sorted T cell fraction (not recorded which). All receptors come from a male donor with ankylosing spondylitis. The CDR3 runs from the conserved cysteine through the conserved F or W. A D gene is named only where the DNA matches it firmly. Expanded clones are given a class, and other clones once, few, many or no size at all.

CDR3aa | CDR3nt | j_gene | abundance | d_gene | v_gene
CASSLNRSNQPQHF | TGTGCCAGCAGTTTAAATAGGAGCAATCAGCCCCAGCATTTT | TRBJ1-5 | few | - | TRBV28
CASSKGNSYEQYF | TGTGCCAGCAGTAAGGGAAACTCCTACGAGCAGTACTTC | TRBJ2-7 | few | - | TRBV2
CASSLDVAGPFREQFF | TGTGCCAGCAGTTTAGATGTAGCGGGCCCTTTTAGGGAGCAGTTCTTC | TRBJ2-1 | - | TRBD2 | TRBV27
CASSQGQRGSTDTQYF | TGTGCCAGCAGCCAAGGTCAGCGGGGGAGCACAGATACGCAGTATTTT | TRBJ2-3 | - | TRBD2 | TRBV3-1
CASSLSQGPGYGYTF | TGTGCCAGCAGCCTATCACAGGGCCCAGGCTATGGCTACACCTTC | TRBJ1-2 | few | - | TRBV7-9
CSARRRRNEQFF | TGCAGTGCTAGGAGACGAAGGAATGAGCAGTTCTTC | TRBJ2-1 | few | - | TRBV20-1
CATSELQGGYNEQFF | TGTGCCACCAGTGAATTACAGGGAGGATACAATGAGCAGTTCTTC | TRBJ2-1 | once | - | TRBV24-1
CATSDHYSNQPQHF | TGTGCCACCAGTGACCATTATAGCAATCAGCCCCAGCATTTT | TRBJ1-5 | many | - | TRBV24-1
CASRWTTRPDTQYF | TGCGCCAGCAGATGGACAACCCGCCCAGATACGCAGTATTTT | TRBJ2-3 | - | - | TRBV5-1
CASSLTWTDTGELFF | TGCGCCAGCAGCTTGACCTGGACAGACACCGGGGAGCTGTTTTTT | TRBJ2-2 | many | - | TRBV5-1
CASSLREQPYNEQFF | TGTGCCAGCAGCTTGAGGGAACAGCCCTACAATGAGCAGTTCTTC | TRBJ2-1 | few | - | TRBV11-2
CAYRTDSNQPQHF | TGTGCCTACCGGACAGATAGCAATCAGCCCCAGCATTTT | TRBJ1-5 | few | - | TRBV30
CASSFTRGSGEKLFF | TGTGCCAGCAGCTTCACACGGGGCTCGGGTGAAAAACTGTTTTTT | TRBJ1-4 | many | - | TRBV11-2
CSAKQGPGELFF | TGCAGTGCTAAACAGGGCCCCGGGGAGCTGTTTTTT | TRBJ2-2 | few | - | TRBV20-1
CASRFSHDDRQPQHF | TGTGCCAGCAGATTCTCGCACGACGACAGGCAGCCCCAGCATTTT | TRBJ1-5 | - | - | TRBV6-4
CASSFPSSTALNTEAFF | TGTGCCAGCAGCTTCCCCTCTTCGACAGCCCTAAACACTGAAGCTTTCTTT | TRBJ1-1 | few | - | TRBV7-9
CSARDPEGGPIGETQYF | TGCAGTGCTAGAGATCCGGAGGGAGGGCCCATTGGGGAGACCCAGTACTTC | TRBJ2-5 | few | TRBD2 | TRBV20-1
CASSLAGGGAYGYTF | TGCGCCAGCAGCTTGGCCGGGGGGGGCGCCTATGGCTACACCTTC | TRBJ1-2 | - | - | TRBV5-1
CASSPRRPGGGADTQYF | TGCGCCAGCAGCCCTCGCCGGCCGGGGGGAGGGGCAGATACGCAGTATTTT | TRBJ2-3 | - | TRBD2 | TRBV4-1
CASSPDVGYTF | TGTGCCAGCAGCCCCGATGTTGGCTACACCTTC | TRBJ1-2 | few | - | TRBV7-9
CSVEIAGGGNEQFF | TGCAGCGTTGAGATAGCGGGAGGGGGCAATGAGCAGTTCTTC | TRBJ2-1 | - | TRBD2 | TRBV29-1
CASSRVGSGRVGLAKNIQYF | TGTGCCAGCAGCCGAGTGGGTAGCGGGAGGGTTGGGCTAGCCAAAAACATTCAGTACTTC | TRBJ2-4 | - | TRBD2 | TRBV11-2
CASSPRTGGHEQFF | TGCGCCAGCAGCCCGAGGACAGGGGGACATGAGCAGTTCTTC | TRBJ2-1 | - | TRBD1 | TRBV5-1
CASGLVLTGELFF | TGTGCTAGTGGTTTGGTACTCACCGGGGAGCTGTTTTTT | TRBJ2-2 | - | - | TRBV12-5
CASSLGAEPTDTQYF | TGTGCCAGCAGCTTAGGGGCGGAACCCACAGATACGCAGTATTTT | TRBJ2-3 | - | - | TRBV11-3
CATSRELANTGELFF | TGTGCCACCAGCAGAGAACTAGCGAACACCGGGGAGCTGTTTTTT | TRBJ2-2 | many | - | TRBV15
CSARGLAGAWNIQYF | TGCAGTGCTAGAGGGCTAGCGGGAGCCTGGAACATTCAGTACTTC | TRBJ2-4 | - | TRBD2 | TRBV20-1
CASSGAGGPDTQYF | TGCGCCAGCAGTGGAGCGGGAGGACCAGATACGCAGTATTTT | TRBJ2-3 | many | TRBD2 | TRBV10-1
CASSLWAGGTYEQYF | TGTGCCAGCAGTTTATGGGCAGGGGGCACCTACGAGCAGTACTTC | TRBJ2-7 | - | TRBD1 | TRBV27